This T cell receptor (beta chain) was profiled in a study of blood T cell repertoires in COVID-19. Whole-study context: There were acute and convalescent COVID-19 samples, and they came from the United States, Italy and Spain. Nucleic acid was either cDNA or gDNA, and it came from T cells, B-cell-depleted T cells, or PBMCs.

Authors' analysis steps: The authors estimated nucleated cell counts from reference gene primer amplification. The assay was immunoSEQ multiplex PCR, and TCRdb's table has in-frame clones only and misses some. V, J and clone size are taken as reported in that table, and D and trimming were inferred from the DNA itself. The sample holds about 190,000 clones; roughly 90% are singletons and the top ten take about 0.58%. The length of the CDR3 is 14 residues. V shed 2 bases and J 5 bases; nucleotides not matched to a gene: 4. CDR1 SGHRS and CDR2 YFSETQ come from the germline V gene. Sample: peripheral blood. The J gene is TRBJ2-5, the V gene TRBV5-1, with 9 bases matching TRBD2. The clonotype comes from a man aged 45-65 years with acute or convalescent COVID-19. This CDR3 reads CASSFGGGAETQYF. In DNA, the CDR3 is TGCGCCAGCAGCTTTGGCGGGGGGGCTGAGACCCAGTACTTC.